These T cell receptor beta chains were read from a single sample in a study of immune evolution from preneoplasia to lung adenocarcinoma. Sequenced by immunoSEQ multiplex PCR; TCRdb stores in-frame clones only, minus some. The sample carries some 3,500 clones, 60% to 85% recorded once. Material: FFPE adjacent normal lung tissue. The receptors here all came from a donor at least 70 years old with lung adenocarcinoma. Both conserved end residues are part of each CDR3. A D gene is named only where the DNA matches it firmly. Part of the rows lack a size; the others show once, few, many or a class for expanded clones.

DNA,CDR3,V,J,size,length,D
TGTGCCACCCTGATCGGGACAGGGAAACAGACGTTGTACAATGAGCAGTTCTTC,CATLIGTGKQTLYNEQFF,TRBV21-1,TRBJ2-1,once,18,.
TGTGCCAGCAGTGAAGAGCGGGGGACATACAATGAGCAGTTCTTC,CASSEERGTYNEQFF,TRBV6-1,TRBJ2-1,.,15,TRBD2
TGTGCCAGCAGTGAAGCGGTCGTAACAGGCGGAGGCTATGGCTACACCTTC,CASSEAVVTGGGYGYTF,TRBV25-1,TRBJ1-2,.,17,.
TGTGCCAGCAGTACTGGGACGTTGAACTATGGCTACACCTTC,CASSTGTLNYGYTF,TRBV6-1,TRBJ1-2,few,14,.
TGCGCCAGCAGCTTGGCCTCTGGGAGGACCTACGAGCAGTACTTC,CASSLASGRTYEQYF,TRBV5-1,TRBJ2-7,.,15,.
TGCAGCGTTGACAGGGCGCCGCAGTATTTT,CSVDRAPQYF,TRBV29-1,TRBJ2-3,.,10,.
TGCGCCAGCAGCCCCCAACCGGATCCGGACACCGGGGAGCTGTTTTTT,CASSPQPDPDTGELFF,TRBV5-1,TRBJ2-2,.,16,.
TGCGCCAGCAGCCCGGTCGTTAGCGGAACCTACGAGCAGTACTTC,CASSPVVSGTYEQYF,TRBV4-1,TRBJ2-7,few,15,.
TGCGCCAGCAGTGAGTACAGGGGAGATACGCAGTATTTT,CASSEYRGDTQYF,TRBV10-2,TRBJ2-3,.,13,TRBD1
TGTGCCAGCACCCTCAACTTGGACAGGAACACTGAAGCTTTCTTT,CASTLNLDRNTEAFF,TRBV11-2,TRBJ1-1,.,15,.
TGTGCCAGCAATAGGGAGTCAGGGGGCTCCTACGAGCAGTACTTC,CASNRESGGSYEQYF,TRBV6-1,TRBJ2-7,.,15,TRBD1
TGTGCCTGGAGTGTCGGGGGAGCCCCTAGCAATCAGCCCCAGCATTTT,CAWSVGGAPSNQPQHF,TRBV30,TRBJ1-5,.,16,.
TGTGCCACCAGCAGAGACTTAAGACTAGATAAAGATAAAGAGACCCAGTACTTC,CATSRDLRLDKDKETQYF,TRBV15,TRBJ2-5,.,18,.
TGTGCCTGGAGCTCCGGGGAGACCCAGTACTTC,CAWSSGETQYF,TRBV30,TRBJ2-5,.,11,.
TGTGCCAGCAGTCGCCGGGAGGCCTCCTACGAGCAGTACTTC,CASSRREASYEQYF,TRBV25-1,TRBJ2-7,.,14,TRBD2
TGTGCCTGGGACAGGACGAACACTGAAGCTTTCTTT,CAWDRTNTEAFF,TRBV30,TRBJ1-1,.,12,.
TGTGCCAGTCGAGGAGTTAACACCGGGGAGCTGTTTTTT,CASRGVNTGELFF,TRBV19,TRBJ2-2,.,13,.
TGTGCCCTAAACGACGAGCAGTACTTC,CALNDEQYF,TRBV7-9,TRBJ2-7,.,9,.
TGTGCCAGCAATAACGGTTATTTAGGAGCTTTCTTT,CASNNGYLGAFF,TRBV28,TRBJ1-1,.,12,.
TGTGCCAGCAGGGTCGTTTGGGGGAACACTGAAGCTTTCTTT,CASRVVWGNTEAFF,TRBV6-5,TRBJ1-1,.,14,.
TGTGCCAGCAGCGTACTAGCGGGAGGGCCTAATGAGCAGTTCTTC,CASSVLAGGPNEQFF,TRBV7-3,TRBJ2-1,.,15,TRBD2